This entry concerns a single T cell receptor beta chain. The CDR3 is 19 residues long. Germline-derived CDR1 and CDR2 are LGHNT and FRNRAP. V was clipped by 4 bases and J by 1 base, with 23 bases between them. The data belong to a study of control samples from healthy donors and cancer patients. The repertoire was sequenced with immunoSEQ multiplex PCR; TCRdb's copy has only in-frame clones and lacks some. This sample yields 93,000 or so clones, of which approximately 90% are seen a single time; 19% belongs to the top ten. This receptor was obtained from a man in his 60s with lung cancer. Sample: PBMCs. This chain joins TRBV12-5 and TRBJ1-5; D unclear. The CDR3 region is CASGSTPDGSPESNQPQHF. The CDR3 DNA reads TGTGCTAGTGGTTCTACCCCGGACGGGTCCCCCGAAAGCAATCAGCCCCAGCATTTT. Filled out from reference TRBV12-5 and TRBJ1-5, the complete variable domain reads DARVTQTPRHKVTEMGQEVTMRCQPILGHNTVFWYRQTMMQGLELLAYFRNRAPLDDSGMPKDRFSAEMPDATLATLKIQPSEPRDSAVYFCASGSTPDGSPESNQPQHFGDGTRLSIL.